This T cell receptor (beta chain) appears in the sequencing data of a study of beta chain features in type 1 diabetes. The study, taken as a whole, reports: Shortening of TCRB CDR3s, moderate but significant, appeared in all four CD4+ subsets of Type 1 diabetes patients.

The CDR3 is made up of 13 amino acids. Trimming took 9 bases from V and 7 from J; bases not matched to a gene: 6. Germline values: CDR1 MGHDK, CDR2 SYGVNS. This clone was seen more than once but under ten times. Its antigen is undetermined. Expressed TCRB transcripts were sequenced because the isolated RNA had all been reverse transcribed beforehand. Measured with immunoSEQ multiplex PCR; TCRdb has only the in-frame clones, and not every one. The table includes about 150,000 clones, about 9.4% detected once. The origin of this receptor is a man aged 25-40 years with type 1 diabetes. The sequencing sample was made of central memory CD4+ T cells from blood. The chain couples TRBV25-1 to TRBJ2-1; 10 nucleotides align to TRBD2. CDR3 sequence: CASKAGGGNEQFF. The CDR3 DNA is TGTGCCAGTAAAGCGGGAGGGGGTAATGAGCAGTTCTTC.